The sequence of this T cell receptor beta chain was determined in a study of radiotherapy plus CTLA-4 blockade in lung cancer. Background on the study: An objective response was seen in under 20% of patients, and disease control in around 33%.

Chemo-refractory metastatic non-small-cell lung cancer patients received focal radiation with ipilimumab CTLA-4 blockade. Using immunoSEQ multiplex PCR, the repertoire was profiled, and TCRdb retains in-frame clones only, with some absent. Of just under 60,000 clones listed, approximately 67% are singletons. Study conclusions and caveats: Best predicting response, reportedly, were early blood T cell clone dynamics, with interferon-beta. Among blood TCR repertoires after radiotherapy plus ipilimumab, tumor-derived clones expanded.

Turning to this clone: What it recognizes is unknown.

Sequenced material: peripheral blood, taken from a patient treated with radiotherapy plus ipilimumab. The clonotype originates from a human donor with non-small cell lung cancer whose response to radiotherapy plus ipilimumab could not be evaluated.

The CDR3 bases are TGTGCCAGCAGCCAAGACAGTAACTATGGCTACACCTTC. Translated: CASSQDSNYGYTF. The chain has TRBV4-2 and TRBJ1-2; D uncertain. CDR3 length: 13 residues. The V and J ends lost 0 bases and 1 base respectively, with 3 bases between them. Germline-derived CDR1 and CDR2 are LGHNA and YNFKEQ.